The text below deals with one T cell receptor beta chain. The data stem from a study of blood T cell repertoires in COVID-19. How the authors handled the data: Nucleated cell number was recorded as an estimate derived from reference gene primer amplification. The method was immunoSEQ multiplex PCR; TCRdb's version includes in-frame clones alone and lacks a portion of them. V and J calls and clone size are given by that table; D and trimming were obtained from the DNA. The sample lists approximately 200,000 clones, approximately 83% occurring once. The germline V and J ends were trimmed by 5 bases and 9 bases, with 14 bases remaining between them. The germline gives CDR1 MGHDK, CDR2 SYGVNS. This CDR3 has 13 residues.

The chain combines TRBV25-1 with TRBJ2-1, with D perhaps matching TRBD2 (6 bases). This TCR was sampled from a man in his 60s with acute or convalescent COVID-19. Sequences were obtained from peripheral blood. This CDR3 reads CASSFTEGGEQFF. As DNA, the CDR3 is TGTGCCAGCAGTTTCACGGAGGGTGGTGAGCAGTTCTTC.